Here is one TCR beta chain with its context. Its antigen is still unknown. This sample was included in a study of cytomegalovirus exposure and HLA in healthy donors. Study background: The roughly 130 validation repertoires used the same platform as the roughly 670 first-cohort repertoires, a later analysis reported.

Here immunoSEQ multiplex PCR was the method, and the copy in TCRdb shows in-frame clones only, minus some. The table shows 140,000 to 150,000 clones, with approximately 90% occurring only once. This CDR3 has 15 residues. V was pared by 3 bases and J by 2 bases, with 0 bases of the junction left unmatched. CDR1 and CDR2 from the germline V gene are SGHTA and FQGNSA. Broader study findings: Using the classifier, cytomegalovirus status was reportedly diagnosed with high specificity and sensitivity. The TCR clusters that emerged in the first cohort tended, a later analysis found, to co-occur in the roughly 130 validation repertoires.

The gene calls are TRBV7-2 and TRBJ2-6, with 8 bases aligning to TRBD1. The TCR originated in a man between 18 and 35 years old in good health and CMV-seronegative. Sequences were obtained from PBMCs. Here the CDR3 reads CASSLTGAGANVLTF. In DNA form, the CDR3 reads TGTGCCAGCAGCTTGACAGGGGCTGGGGCCAACGTCCTGACTTTC.